A single sample gave rise to the 11 T cell receptor beta chains below, sequenced in a study of T cells in Graves' hyperthyroidism and ophthalmopathy. TCR beta CDR3 regions were amplified from RNA. In the first-round RT-PCR of the TCR CDR3, the HTBI primer set was used. MiXCR, run by TCRdb on the multiplex PCR reads, gives a single entry per CDR3 protein. The table includes 700,000 to 950,000 distinct CDR3 sequences, roughly a third detected once. Sample: blood. Every receptor here comes from a woman aged 40 to 49 with Graves' hyperthyroidism.

Remarks on this clonotype: A read error is likely, as this CDR3 ends without the conserved phenylalanine or tryptophan. Written as DNA, the CDR3 is TGTGCCAGCAGTCTGACCCTCTCTGGGGCCAACGTCCTGACTTCC. Its translation is CASSLTLSGANVLTS. J is TRBJ2-6 and V is TRBV6-5; D gene uncertain. V was cut by 5 bases and J by 0 bases, with 8 bases left in between. CDR1 and CDR2 (germline): MNHEY, SVGAGI. The CDR3 contains 15 residues.

This clonotype was counted only a few times. V is TRBV6-5 and J is TRBJ1-6; a weak D match, TRBD1 (6 bases). V gave up 7 bases and J gave up 14 bases, with 21 bases separating them. CDR3 length: 14 amino acids. The germline CDR1 and CDR2 sequences are MNHEY and SVGAGI. The CDR3 region is CASTRTADYGTLHF. In DNA form, the CDR3 reads TGTGCCAGCACCCGGACAGCGGATTATGGGACCCTCCACTTT.

This chain links TRBV7-2 with TRBJ1-1; perhaps TRBD1 as D (5 bases). Germline V CDR1 and CDR2: SGHTA, FQGNSA. The V end lost 6 bases, the J end lost 1 base, and 9 bases lay between the germline ends. CDR3 length: 13 residues. The CDR3 region is CASRRQRNTEAFF. In DNA, the CDR3 is TGTGCCAGCAGGCGACAGAGGAACACTGAAGCTTTCTTT.

This clonotype occurred many times. The chain has TRBV29-1 and TRBJ1-1; a weak D match, TRBD1 (6 bases). Germline V lookup: CDR1 SQVTM, CDR2 ANQGSEA. Trimming pared 6 bases from V and 1 base from J, leaving 15 bases between. This CDR3 is 14 amino acids long. The CDR3 DNA sequence: TGCAGCGTCGCAACAGGGCAGACGAACACTGAAGCTTTCTTT. Protein sequence: CSVATGQTNTEAFF.

The V gene is TRBV12-3 or TRBV12-4, the J gene TRBJ2-6; D is uncertain. Trimming pared 5 bases from V and 2 bases from J, leaving 13 bases between. The CDR3 extends over 16 amino acids. DNA for the CDR3: TGTGCCAGCAGTGACACTGGAAGCCCTGGGGCCAACGTCCTGACTTTC. Translating gives CASSDTGSPGANVLTF.

V and J are TRBV15 and TRBJ2-2; D ambiguous. V lost 3 bases and J lost 6, with 8 bases in between. CDR1 and CDR2 from the germline V gene are LNHNV and YYDKDF (reference sequence). The CDR3 extends over 13 amino acids. The CDR3 is CATSRTPPGELFF. In DNA, the CDR3 is TGTGCCACCAGCAGGACTCCTCCCGGGGAGCTGTTTTTT.

This clonotype was seen ten or more times. This chain joins TRBV29-1 and TRBJ2-7, with D perhaps TRBD2 (5 bases). The CDR3 spans 15 residues. Germline V gives CDR1 SQVTM, CDR2 ANQGSEA. Between the trimmed V and J ends, which lost 2 bases and 2 bases, there was a span of 16 bases. CDR3 coding DNA: TGCAGCGTTGAAAGCCCCGCTGGGAGACCCTACGAGCAGTACTTC. Translation: CSVESPAGRPYEQYF.

This clonotype appeared many times. V usage is TRBV19 and J usage is TRBJ1-1; D gene ambiguous. CDR1 and CDR2 (germline): LNHDA, SQIVND (reference sequence). V shed 6 bases and J shed 7 bases, with 21 bases lying between them. The CDR3 sequence is 15 residues long. CDR3 nucleotide sequence: TGTGCCAGTAGAAGGAAGGAGGGAACGGCAGGTGAAGCTTTCTTT. Translation gives CASRRKEGTAGEAFF.

This clonotype was counted a few times. The rearrangement uses TRBV2 and TRBJ2-2, with D possibly matching TRBD1 (5 bases). Trimming removed 2 bases at V and 1 base at J, with 17 bases between. CDR3 length: 18 amino acids. CDR1 SNHLY and CDR2 FYNNEI come from the germline V gene. The CDR3 bases are TGTGCCAGCAGTGAAAATGCGGCGGCAGGGTGGAACACCGGGGAGCTGTTTTTT. This encodes CASSENAAAGWNTGELFF.

This chain uses TRBV6-5 with TRBJ1-3; D not certain. Trimming took off 4 bases at V and 0 bases at J, with 10 bases between the two ends. CDR1 and CDR2 (germline): MNHEY, SVGAGI. CDR3 length equals 15 residues. CDR3 sequence (DNA): TGTGCCAGCAGTTCTAACGATGTCTCTGGAAACACCATATATTTT. Translated: CASSSNDVSGNTIYF.

The chain is built from TRBV7-2 and TRBJ1-1; possible D gene TRBD1, 6 bases. This CDR3 has 16 residues. Germline loops: CDR1 SGHTA, CDR2 FQGNSA. Trimming left V 0 bases short and J 1 base short, with 12 bases between. The CDR3 DNA reads as TGTGCCAGCAGCTTAGCGGAGCGGGGACAGAACACTGAAGCTTTCTTT. Its translation is CASSLAERGQNTEAFF.